The following is a TCR beta chain sequence with its context. The antigen remains unidentified. With 2 bases removed from V and 0 bases from J, the gap between germline ends came to 6 bases. The CDR3 covers 14 residues. Per germline, CDR1 SGHDT and CDR2 YYEEEE. This sample is drawn from a study of OX40 agonist ivuxolimab in advanced cancers. Study as a whole: Enrolled patients in dose escalation had cancers that were hepatocellular carcinoma, melanoma, renal cell or head and neck cancer. Study conclusions and caveats: Researchers report that CD8+ T cells had, on average, more expanded clones than CD4+. Clonal expansion was seen in CD4+ and CD8+ blood T cells by week 6 at 0.1 to 3.0 mg/kg. Determination of antigen specificity was not performed for the expanded peripheral T cells.

The table came from immunoSEQ multiplex PCR; TCRdb's copy has only in-frame clones and leaves some out. This table has tens of thousands of clones, about 91% appearing once. This clonotype was obtained from an adult with an advanced solid tumor such as melanoma, head and neck, liver or kidney cancer. The starting material was CD4+ or CD8+ T cells sorted from blood, obtained in a trial of the OX40 agonist ivuxolimab. The rearrangement links TRBV5-6 to TRBJ2-1; D not resolved. CDR3 loop: CASSLGASYNEQFF. CDR3 nucleotide sequence: TGTGCCAGCAGCTTAGGAGCCTCCTACAATGAGCAGTTCTTC.